The entry that follows covers one TCR beta chain sequence. This sample was taken from a study of untreated major depressive disorder. Measured with immunoSEQ multiplex PCR; TCRdb has only the in-frame clones, and not every one. The sample consists of about 21,000 clones, nearly 90% of them appearing once. The specimen sequenced was CD4+ T cells from PBMCs. This TCR was recovered from a woman between 40 and 50 years old in good health.

This CDR3 is CASSQEPRMDSGNTIYF. In DNA form, the CDR3 reads TGTGCCAGCAGCCAAGAGCCCCGTATGGACTCTGGAAACACCATATATTTT. The chain has TRBV4-2 and TRBJ1-3; D uncertain. CDR3 size: 17 residues. CDR1 is LGHNA, CDR2 YNFKEQ, per germline. V lost 0 bases and J 0 bases, leaving 12 bases between the germline ends.